This passage covers 7 T cell receptor beta chains from one sample sequenced in a study of T cell responses to AZD1222 COVID-19 vaccine. Sequenced by immunoSEQ multiplex PCR; TCRdb stores in-frame clones only, minus some. The table has 110,000 to 150,000 clones, roughly 90% seen once; the top ten hold more than 3%. This material consisted of peripheral blood, taken 28 days after the second AZD1222 dose. The receptors originated from an adult who received the AZD1222 COVID-19 vaccine.

V is TRBV7-8 and J is TRBJ1-1; tentative D call: TRBD1 (6 bases). CDR3 size: 16 residues. Per germline, CDR1 SGHVS and CDR2 FQNEAQ. Deletions cut 5 bases from V and 5 bases from J, with 21 bases between. This CDR3 is CASSRRTVSYPTEAFF. The CDR3 DNA reads TGTGCCAGCAGCCGAAGGACAGTGTCGTATCCTACTGAAGCTTTCTTT.

This clone was seen once. The rearrangement links TRBV7-9 to TRBJ1-5, with 12 nucleotides matching TRBD1. The CDR3 consists of 15 residues. V shed 1 base, J shed 8 bases, and the junction held 3 bases outside the gene matches. In germline, CDR1 is SEHNR, CDR2 FQNEAQ (reference sequence). The CDR3 is CASSLGDRGPEPQHF. Written as DNA, the CDR3 is TGTGCCAGCAGCTTAGGGGACAGGGGGCCGGAGCCCCAGCATTTT.

The chain couples TRBV24-1 to TRBJ2-6; 9 positions agree with TRBD1. Losses at the gene ends were 4 bases for V and 2 bases for J; bases not matched to a gene: 5. CDR1 is KGHDR and CDR2 is SFDVKD in the germline V gene. The CDR3 totals 17 residues. CDR3 protein: CATSETGTGTGANVLTF. The CDR3 DNA reads as TGTGCCACCAGTGAAACCGGGACAGGGACTGGGGCCAACGTCCTGACTTTC.

This clone was recorded once. V and J are TRBV19 and TRBJ2-5; 7 nucleotides align to TRBD1. The CDR3 loop spans 13 amino acids. V lost 5 bases and J lost 5; bases outside the gene matches: 5. Germline V gene lookup returns CDR1 LNHDA and CDR2 SQIVND (reference sequence). CDR3 region: CASSLGTAETQYF. In DNA, the CDR3 is TGTGCCAGTAGTCTGGGGACAGCCGAGACCCAGTACTTC.

The chain uses TRBV7-9 and TRBJ2-1; D is perhaps TRBD1 or TRBD2 (5 bases each). Trimming left V 3 bases short and J 5 bases short, with 11 bases between. CDR3 length equals 14 residues. Germline V gives CDR1 SEHNR, CDR2 FQNEAQ (reference sequence). CDR3 sequence (DNA): TGTGCCAGCAGCTTTGTGGGGGAACACAATGAGCAGTTCTTC. Translated, it gives CASSFVGEHNEQFF.

The V gene is TRBV19, the J gene TRBJ1-5; no clear D gene. V lost 7 bases, J lost 4 bases, and 17 bases lay in between. This CDR3 has 15 residues. Germline assignment: CDR1 LNHDA and CDR2 SQIVND (reference sequence). The CDR3 reads CASNKPAAINQPQHF. The CDR3 DNA is TGTGCCAGTAATAAACCGGCAGCCATAAATCAGCCCCAGCATTTT.

The J gene is TRBJ2-5, the V gene TRBV10-1, with 7 bases that match TRBD1. CDR1 and CDR2 (germline): WNHNN, SYGVQD (reference sequence). The CDR3 spans 13 residues. J was trimmed by 2 bases and V by 8 bases; bases with no gene match: 5. CDR3: CASSPGQQETQYF. CDR3 in DNA: TGCGCCAGCTCCCCGGGACAGCAAGAGACCCAGTACTTC.